This TCR beta chain was sequenced during a study of blood T cell repertoires in COVID-19. In its sample, this clone was seen once. CDR1 and CDR2 from the germline V gene are SGDLS and YYNGEE. This CDR3 is built from 16 residues. The J segment lost 4 bases and the V segment lost 2 bases, leaving 8 bases of the junction unmatched. Data came from immunoSEQ multiplex PCR; TCRdb stores just in-frame clones and leaves some out. Altogether some 150,000 clones are present, 75% to 85% being singletons, with the ten largest covering roughly 8.8%. The chain carries TRBV9 and TRBJ2-2, with 7 positions matching TRBD2. The sample was peripheral blood. The receptor's source is a human donor with acute or convalescent COVID-19. The donor label of this sample is uncertain. CDR3 residues: CASSVSGASRTGELFF. The CDR3 DNA is TGTGCCAGCAGCGTGAGCGGGGCCTCGCGCACCGGGGAGCTGTTTTTT. Together with reference TRBV9 and TRBJ2-2, the CDR3 gives the full variable domain: DSGVTQTPKHLITATGQRVTLRCSPRSGDLSVYWYQQSLDQGLQFLIQYYNGEERAKGNILERFSAQQFPDLHSELNLSSLELGDSALYFCASSVSGASRTGELFFGEGSRLTVL.